The 3 T cell receptor beta chains below all came from one sample that was sequenced in a study of cytomegalovirus exposure and HLA in healthy donors. A multiplex PCR was run with 60 Vbeta primers and 13 Jbeta primers. Profiling relied on immunoSEQ multiplex PCR, and the TCRdb table lists in-frame clones only, not all of them. The profile shows some 84,000 clones, roughly 64% of them singletons. Sequenced material: PBMCs. Receptors were obtained from a woman in her forties in good health and CMV-seropositive.

The sample holds one count of this clone. The chain carries TRBV4-2 and TRBJ2-7; 10 positions agree with TRBD2. V lost 0 bases and J lost 6; bases outside the gene matches: 5. The CDR3 is 15 residues long. Germline V CDR1 and CDR2: LGHNA, YNFKEQ. The CDR3 loop is CASSQDSLAGVEQYF. The CDR3 nucleotides are TGTGCCAGCAGCCAAGATTCCCTAGCGGGAGTCGAGCAGTACTTC.

V is TRBV6-5 and J is TRBJ1-1; D is perhaps TRBD1 (6 bases). The CDR3 runs 16 residues. Germline V lookup: CDR1 MNHEY, CDR2 SVGAGI. V shed 3 bases and J shed 1 base, with 15 bases lying between them. CDR3 region: CASSYSIADRNTEAFF. The CDR3 DNA reads as TGTGCCAGCAGTTATTCGATCGCGGACAGGAACACTGAAGCTTTCTTT.

The chain has TRBV5-4 and TRBJ2-7; weak D call: TRBD1 (6 bases). V lost 0 bases to trimming and J lost 9 bases, with 19 bases between them. Germline V gene data show CDR1 as SGHNT and CDR2 as YYREEE (reference sequence). The CDR3 length is 15 residues. The CDR3 coding sequence is TGTGCCAGCAGCTTGGCCGCCGACAGGCGCGATAGGCAGTACTTC. It codes for CASSLAADRRDRQYF.